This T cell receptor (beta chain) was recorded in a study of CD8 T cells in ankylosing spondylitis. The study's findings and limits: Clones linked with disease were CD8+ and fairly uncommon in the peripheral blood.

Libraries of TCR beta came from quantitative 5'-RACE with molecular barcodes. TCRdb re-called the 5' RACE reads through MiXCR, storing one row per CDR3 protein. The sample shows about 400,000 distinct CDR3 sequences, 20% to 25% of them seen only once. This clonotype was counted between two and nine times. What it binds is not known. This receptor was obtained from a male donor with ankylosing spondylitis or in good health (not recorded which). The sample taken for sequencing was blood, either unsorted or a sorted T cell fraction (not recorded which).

CDR3 amino acids: CSARARTGATYEQYF. The CDR3 bases are TGCAGTGCTAGAGCCCGGACAGGAGCTACCTACGAGCAGTACTTC. The chain employs TRBV20-1 and TRBJ2-7; 7 nucleotides line up with TRBD1. The CDR3 spans 15 residues. From germline, CDR1 is DFQATT and CDR2 SNEGSKA (reference sequence). Trimming cost V 1 base and J 2 bases; bases outside gene matches: 8.